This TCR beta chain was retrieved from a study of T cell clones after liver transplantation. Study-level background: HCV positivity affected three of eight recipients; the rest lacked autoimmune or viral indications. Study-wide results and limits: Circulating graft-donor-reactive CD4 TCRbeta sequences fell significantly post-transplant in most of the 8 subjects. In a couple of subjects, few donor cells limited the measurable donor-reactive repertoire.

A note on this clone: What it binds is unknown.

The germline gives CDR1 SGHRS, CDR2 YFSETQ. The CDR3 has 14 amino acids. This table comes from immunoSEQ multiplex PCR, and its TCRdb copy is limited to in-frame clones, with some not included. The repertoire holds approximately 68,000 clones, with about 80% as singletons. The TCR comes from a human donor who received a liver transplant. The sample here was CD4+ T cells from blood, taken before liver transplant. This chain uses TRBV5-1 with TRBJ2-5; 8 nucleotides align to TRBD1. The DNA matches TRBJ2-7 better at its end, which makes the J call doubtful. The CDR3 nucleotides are TGCGCCAGCAGCTACGGACAGGGAAATAGCGAGCAGTACTTC. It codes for CASSYGQGNSEQYF.